This T cell receptor beta chain is from a study of response to subunit inactivated influenza vaccine. Study outcomes and limitations: New T cells are recruited in small numbers by each seasonal influenza vaccination, according to the authors' suggestion.

TCRdb itself ran the RT-PCR reads through MiXCR, one entry per CDR3 protein. The table shows 530,000 or so distinct CDR3 sequences, with about an eighth occurring only once. Trimming removed 2 bases from V and 7 bases from J; junction bases left unmatched: 8. The CDR3 spans 14 residues. Germline CDR1 reads GTSNPN; CDR2 reads SVGIG (reference sequence). The table lists this clonotype with a few counts. Its antigen is unidentified. Here the sequenced sample was PBMCs from blood, taken on the day of vaccination. The sequence derives from a man in his fifties or sixties who received an inactivated influenza vaccine. J is TRBJ2-7 and V is TRBV30; 10 bases fit TRBD1. The CDR3 coding sequence is TGTGCCTGGAGTTCAATCGGACAGGGGGAAGAGCAGTACTTC. Protein product: CAWSSIGQGEEQYF.